The clone carrying this T cell receptor beta chain came up a few times. The sample is drawn from a study of blood T cell repertoires in COVID-19. For the study at large: Both acute and convalescent COVID-19 samples were obtained from the United States, Italy and Spain. T cells, B-cell-depleted T cells, or PBMCs supplied cDNA or gDNA.

Method: immunoSEQ multiplex PCR; TCRdb's copy keeps in-frame clones and lacks some. The sample lists 100,000 to 150,000 clones, around 86% occurring once. Sequenced: peripheral blood. The TCR originated in a man older than 75 with active or convalescent COVID-19.

CDR3 protein: CASSSSTGNTEAFF. The CDR3 DNA is TGCGCCAGCAGCTCCTCGACAGGGAACACTGAAGCTTTCTTT. This chain uses TRBV5-1 with TRBJ1-1, with TRBD1 as a possible D gene (6 bases). V lost 3 bases and J 1 base, leaving 10 bases between the germline ends. CDR3 length: 14 amino acids. Germline CDR1 and CDR2: SGHRS and YFSETQ.